Below are 22 T cell receptor beta chains sequenced from a single sample in a study of Graves' ophthalmopathy and Graves' hyperthyroidism. As the template, RNA transcripts were used to amplify TCR beta CDR3 regions. HTBI primers served in a first-round RT-PCR, which a second-round multiplex PCR followed. TCRdb passed the multiplex PCR reads through MiXCR, listing each CDR3 protein once. The sample lists 300,000 to 400,000 distinct CDR3 sequences, 15% to 20% occurring once. Material: peripheral blood. The receptors were sampled from an adult man with Graves' ophthalmopathy.

This chain uses TRBV20-1 with TRBJ2-5; a weak D match, TRBD2 (6 bases). V was trimmed by 3 bases and J by 2 bases, leaving 13 bases between them. Germline assignment: CDR1 DFQATT and CDR2 SNEGSKA (reference sequence). The CDR3 spans 14 residues. The CDR3 nucleotides read TGCAGTGCTAGGGTTAGCGGTTTACAAGAGACCCAGTACTTC. This translates into CSARVSGLQETQYF.

This clonotype was seen repeatedly, ten times or more. The rearrangement uses TRBV6-1 and TRBJ2-7; TRBD1 matches 10 bases. The CDR3 spans 15 residues. Trimming at V came to 8 bases and at J to 4 bases, leaving 11 bases not matched to a gene. Germline values: CDR1 MNHNS, CDR2 SASEGT. The CDR3 nucleotides are TGTGCCAGCCAAAGGGCCGGGACAGGGGTGTACGAGCAGTACTTC. This encodes CASQRAGTGVYEQYF.

This chain joins TRBV6-1 and TRBJ2-7; no firm D call. The CDR3 is 13 residues long. Germline loops: CDR1 MNHNS, CDR2 SASEGT. Trimming removed 6 bases at V and 3 bases at J, with 12 bases between. In DNA form, the CDR3 reads TGTGCCAGCAGCCGGACGGACCTCTACGAGCAGTACTTC. This encodes CASSRTDLYEQYF.

In this sample, this clonotype turned up many times. The chain links TRBV20-1 to TRBJ2-5; perhaps TRBD1 as D (6 bases). Germline V lookup: CDR1 DFQATT, CDR2 SNEGSKA (reference sequence). V gave up 8 bases and J gave up 1 base, with 11 bases separating them. The CDR3 is made up of 12 amino acids. The CDR3 sequence: CSQGTTQETQYF. The CDR3 coding sequence is TGCAGTCAAGGGACAACCCAAGAGACCCAGTACTTC.

This clonotype was observed at least ten times. This rearrangement joins TRBV19 to TRBJ2-2; no clear D. V gave up 2 bases and J gave up 5 bases, with 12 bases separating them. The germline V gene has CDR1 LNHDA and CDR2 SQIVND (reference sequence). CDR3 length equals 15 residues. CDR3 DNA: TGTGCCAGTAGTATAACCCCCGTGGGAACCGGGGAGCTGTTTTTT. Residues: CASSITPVGTGELFF. Full variable domain (rest looked up from reference TRBV19 and TRBJ2-2): DGGITQSPKYLFRKEGQNVTLSCEQNLNHDAMYWYRQDPGQGLRLIYYSQIVNDFQKGDIAEGYSVSREKKESFPLTVTSAQKNPTAFYLCASSITPVGTGELFFGEGSRLTVL.

This clonotype was detected ten times or more. V gene TRBV14 combines with J gene TRBJ1-1; 10 bases map to TRBD1. Germline V CDR1 and CDR2: SGHDN, FVKESK. The CDR3 runs to 17 residues. V dropped 4 bases and J dropped 1; count of bases not matched to a gene: 9. CDR3 residues: CASSRRDRGGWNTEAFF. For the CDR3, the DNA is TGTGCCAGCAGCCGAAGGGACAGGGGAGGATGGAACACTGAAGCTTTCTTT.

There are many counts of this clonotype. CDR3 loop: CASSEGLARATGELFF. In DNA, the CDR3 is TGTGCCAGCAGTGAGGGGCTAGCCAGAGCCACCGGGGAGCTGTTTTTT. J is TRBJ2-2 and V is TRBV6-1, with D perhaps being TRBD1 or TRBD2 (5 bases each). Germline-derived CDR1 and CDR2 are MNHNS and SASEGT. The CDR3 consists of 16 residues. V was shortened by 3 bases and J by 4 bases, with 15 bases between the two germline ends.

This clonotype was observed at least ten times. This rearrangement joins TRBV12-3 or TRBV12-4 to TRBJ1-2, with a weak D call TRBD1 (6 bases). V was clipped by 2 bases and J by 0 bases, with 10 bases between them. CDR3 length equals 15 residues. The CDR3 nucleotides read TGTGCCAGCAGTTTAAGGGGGGTATCTAACTATGGCTACACCTTC. Its protein is CASSLRGVSNYGYTF.

This rearrangement joins TRBV7-8 to TRBJ2-5; D is possibly TRBD2 (5 bases). The CDR3 sequence is 14 residues long. Looked up from germline, CDR1 is SGHVS and CDR2 is FQNEAQ. V dropped 5 bases and J dropped 4 bases, with 14 bases sitting between them. The DNA of the CDR3 is TGTGCCAGCAGCACCAGCGCTAGCAGAGAGACCCAGTACTTC. This codes for CASSTSASRETQYF. The complete variable domain, with remaining parts taken from reference TRBV7-8 and TRBJ2-5, reads GAGVSQSPRYKVAKRGQDVALRCDPISGHVSLFWYQQALGQGPEFLTYFQNEAQLDKSGLPSDRFFAERPEGSVSTLKIQRTQQEDSAVYLCASSTSASRETQYFGPGTRLLVL.

This clonotype was seen ten or more times. The V gene is TRBV28, the J gene TRBJ2-2; D not certain. There are 13 residues in the CDR3. Germline assignment: CDR1 MDHEN and CDR2 SYDVKM. V gave up 5 bases and J gave up 5 bases, with 9 bases separating them. CDR3 sequence: CASSPPVTGELFF. The CDR3 nucleotides read TGTGCCAGCAGTCCCCCGGTTACCGGGGAGCTGTTTTTT.

The table lists this clonotype with many counts. The CDR3 sequence is CASSIAGLAGGEQYF. DNA for the CDR3: TGTGCCAGTAGTATAGCCGGGCTAGCGGGAGGAGAGCAGTACTTC. This chain joins TRBV19 and TRBJ2-7; 11 nucleotides align to TRBD2. V lost 1 base to trimming and J lost 7 bases; unmatched junction nucleotides: 6. From germline, CDR1 is LNHDA and CDR2 SQIVND (reference sequence). The CDR3 has 15 amino acids.

This clonotype was seen ten or more times. The CDR3 loop reads CASSGTDGQETQYF. The DNA of the CDR3 is TGTGCCAGCAGCGGAACGGACGGCCAAGAGACCCAGTACTTC. V gene TRBV14 combines with J gene TRBJ2-5, with unresolved D. Trimming took 5 bases from V and 1 from J, leaving 11 bases between them. Germline CDR1 reads SGHDN; CDR2 reads FVKESK. CDR3 length: 14 residues.

This clonotype was counted at least ten times. The chain combines TRBV27 with TRBJ2-7, with TRBD2 matching over 12 bases. Unmatched junction bases numbered 6, after V lost 6 bases and J lost 0 bases. CDR1 and CDR2 (germline): MNHEY, SMNVEV (reference sequence). The CDR3 length is 16 residues. CDR3 nucleotides: TGTGCCAGCAGGTATATGACTAGCGGGGGCTCCTACGAGCAGTACTTC. It translates to CASRYMTSGGSYEQYF.

This clonotype came up many times. The chain couples TRBV4-3 to TRBJ2-2; 8 bases agree with TRBD2. The CDR3 length is 18 residues. Germline V gene data show CDR1 as LGHNA and CDR2 as YSLEER. Trimming cost V 4 bases and J 0 bases; bases outside gene matches: 10. CDR3 protein: CASSPSVAGTANTGELFF. CDR3 nucleotides: TGCGCCAGCAGCCCCAGCGTAGCGGGGACCGCGAACACCGGGGAGCTGTTTTTT.

This clonotype appeared a few times. V and J are TRBV6-5 and TRBJ2-7; no clear D. Trimming shortened V by 2 bases and J by 5 bases, and 7 bases separated the two germline ends. Germline assignment: CDR1 MNHEY and CDR2 SVGAGI. The CDR3 is made up of 12 amino acids. The CDR3 sequence: CASSYDVDEQYF. CDR3 bases: TGTGCCAGCAGTTACGACGTTGACGAGCAGTACTTC.

This clonotype occurred many times. This rearrangement joins TRBV9 to TRBJ2-5, with TRBD1 matching over 8 bases. Per germline, CDR1 SGDLS and CDR2 YYNGEE. CDR3 length equals 16 residues. The V segment lost 0 bases and the J segment 3 bases; nucleotides outside the gene matches: 7. The CDR3 loop reads CASSVGVGTGEETQYF. The CDR3 nucleotides read TGTGCCAGCAGCGTAGGAGTCGGGACAGGTGAAGAGACCCAGTACTTC.

This clonotype has a count of ten or more. The chain carries TRBV20-1 and TRBJ2-2; no firm D call. This CDR3 contains 16 residues. Germline V gives CDR1 DFQATT, CDR2 SNEGSKA (reference sequence). The V and J ends lost 3 bases and 0 bases respectively, with 14 bases between them. In DNA, the CDR3 is TGCAGTGCTAGCTTCGGCCTCCCAGCGAACACCGGGGAGCTGTTTTTT. Translation gives CSASFGLPANTGELFF.

This clonotype was counted ten times or more. This chain uses TRBV7-3 with TRBJ2-7, with 9 nucleotides matching TRBD1. This CDR3 has 16 residues. From germline, CDR1 is SGHTA and CDR2 FQGTGA. Losses at the gene ends were 4 bases for V and 1 base for J; bases not matched to a gene: 8. Here the CDR3 DNA reads TGTGCCAGCAGCTCGACCGGGACAGGGAGGTCCTACGAGCAGTACTTC. Its translation is CASSSTGTGRSYEQYF.

This clonotype was seen at least ten times. The chain has TRBV2 and TRBJ2-2; D is undetermined. The CDR3 totals 15 residues. Germline V gene sequence: CDR1 SNHLY, CDR2 FYNNEI. Deletions cut 6 bases from V and 1 base from J, with 12 bases between. The CDR3 nucleotides are TGTGCCAGCAGAAGATCTTCCGGGAACACCGGGGAGCTGTTTTTT. Its protein is CASRRSSGNTGELFF.

This clonotype was observed at least ten times. This sequence joins TRBV6-2 or TRBV6-3 and TRBJ2-7; D uncertain. The germline V gene encodes CDR1 MNHEY and CDR2 SVGEGT. This CDR3 spans 12 amino acids. Trimming shortened V by 5 bases and J by 3 bases, and 8 bases separated the two germline ends. CDR3 sequence (DNA): TGTGCCAGCAGTCATAGGGTCTACGAGCAGTACTTC. Its protein is CASSHRVYEQYF.

This clonotype has a count of ten or more. The gene calls are TRBV5-1 and TRBJ2-7, with 7 bases lining up with TRBD1. This CDR3 contains 15 residues. Germline V gene lookup returns CDR1 SGHRS and CDR2 YFSETQ. With 4 bases clipped from V and 3 bases from J, the junction kept 10 bases outside the gene matches. The CDR3 sequence: CASSPGQSGVYEQYF. In nucleotides, the CDR3 is TGCGCCAGCAGCCCGGGACAGTCAGGGGTCTACGAGCAGTACTTC.

This clonotype was seen just once. The V call is TRBV6-4, the J call TRBJ1-1; TRBD1 is a possible D gene (5 bases). The CDR3 loop spans 13 amino acids. The V gene's germline CDR1 is MRHNA and CDR2 SNTAGT. V lost 1 base and J 11 bases, leaving 14 bases between the germline ends. This CDR3 is CASSDYGGGYAFF. CDR3 coding DNA: TGTGCCAGCAGTGACTATGGGGGAGGGTACGCTTTCTTT.